Following are 9 T cell receptor beta chains from one sample sequenced in a study of beta chain features in type 1 diabetes. Study findings and constraints: The study found moderately but significantly shorter TCRB CDR3s in all four CD4+ subsets of Type 1 diabetes patients.

For these receptors, no antigen is known. Sequencing targeted expressed TCRB transcripts, as all isolated RNA had been reverse transcribed. Only in-frame clones appear in the TCRdb table, and some are missing; sequencing was by immunoSEQ multiplex PCR. The sample includes 130,000 or so clones, 17% of them seen just once. Material for sequencing was central memory CD4+ T cells from blood. The receptors here all came from a man younger than 30 with type 1 diabetes.

This clone occurred once. The rearrangement joins TRBV28 to TRBJ2-7; D may be TRBD1 (5 bases). V was pared by 6 bases and J by 1 base, with 16 bases between. Germline V gives CDR1 MDHEN, CDR2 SYDVKM. The CDR3 has 15 amino acids. Here the CDR3 DNA reads TGTGCCAGCAGCGCTCAGGGATTGGATTCCTACGAGCAGTACTTC. Amino acids: CASSAQGLDSYEQYF.

This clone has only a few counts. The rearrangement links TRBV19 to TRBJ2-1, with 9 bases matching TRBD2. V was clipped by 3 bases and J by 6 bases; unmatched bases: 12. The CDR3 covers 17 residues. Germline CDR1 LNHDA, CDR2 SQIVND (reference sequence). The CDR3 here is CASSIAASGTGRNEQFF. The CDR3 nucleotides read TGTGCCAGTAGTATTGCGGCTAGCGGGACGGGACGCAATGAGCAGTTCTTC.

With respect to this clone: This specimen includes other DNA sequences encoding the same CDR3. V gene TRBV5-1 combines with J gene TRBJ2-1; 10 bases agree with TRBD1. Germline V gene lookup returns CDR1 SGHRS and CDR2 YFSETQ. The CDR3 covers 15 residues. V lost 4 bases and J lost 1; bases outside the gene matches: 2. The CDR3 DNA is TGCGCCAGCAGCCTGGGACAGGGGTCCTACAATGAGCAGTTCTTC. Protein sequence: CASSLGQGSYNEQFF.

This sequence joins TRBV5-4 and TRBJ2-1; D is unresolved. V lost 4 bases and J lost 4, with 9 bases in between. This CDR3 has 13 residues. In germline, CDR1 is SGHNT, CDR2 YYREEE (reference sequence). The CDR3 region is CASSRAPYNEQFF. CDR3 bases: TGTGCCAGCAGCCGGGCGCCGTACAATGAGCAGTTCTTC.

This clone was found many times. The V gene is TRBV5-4, the J gene TRBJ2-1, with a possible D match to TRBD2 (5 bases). The CDR3 contains 14 residues. Looked up from germline, CDR1 is SGHNT and CDR2 is YYREEE (reference sequence). V gave up 1 base and J gave up 9 bases, with 14 bases separating them. Written as DNA, the CDR3 is TGTGCCAGCAGCTTGTATCGACTATCTACTGAGCAGTTCTTC. This encodes CASSLYRLSTEQFF.

A few counts support this clone. The chain has TRBV5-1 and TRBJ2-3, with a weak D call TRBD2 (6 bases). The V gene's germline CDR1 is SGHRS and CDR2 YFSETQ. The V gene lost 4 bases and the J gene lost 2 bases, with 11 bases spanning the gap. The CDR3 consists of 14 residues. In nucleotides, the CDR3 is TGCGCCAGCAGCGGGGGGTCATTCACAGATACGCAGTATTTT. This encodes CASSGGSFTDTQYF.

This clone was counted only a few times. At the DNA level, this CDR3 is encoded by other sequences in the same sample as well. The chain uses TRBV30 and TRBJ2-5; D not certain. Deletions cut 0 bases from V and 5 bases from J, with 10 bases between. Germline V CDR1 and CDR2: GTSNPN, SVGIG (reference sequence). This CDR3 spans 13 amino acids. The CDR3 loop is CAWSVRLRETQYF. CDR3 bases: TGTGCCTGGAGTGTACGTCTGCGGGAGACCCAGTACTTC.

This clone was counted a few times. The V and J genes are TRBV7-2 and TRBJ2-2; D is uncertain. From germline, CDR1 is SGHTA and CDR2 FQGNSA. V gave up 5 bases and J gave up 0 bases, with 7 bases separating them. The CDR3 spans 14 residues. CDR3 nucleotides: TGTGCCAGCAGCCGCAAGACGAACACCGGGGAGCTGTTTTTT. Translating it yields CASSRKTNTGELFF.

This clone came up a few times. This sequence joins TRBV6-6 and TRBJ2-7; D is undetermined. Trimming removed 7 bases at V and 2 bases at J, with 12 bases between. Looked up from germline, CDR1 is MNHNY and CDR2 is SVGAGI (reference sequence). The CDR3 sequence is 13 residues long. The CDR3 loop is CASTYGVAYEQYF. The CDR3 DNA reads TGTGCCAGCACCTATGGGGTGGCCTACGAGCAGTACTTC.